The rows below give T cell receptor beta chains drawn from one sample of a study of cytomegalovirus exposure and HLA in healthy donors. The table came from immunoSEQ multiplex PCR; TCRdb's copy has only in-frame clones and leaves some out. This table holds 85,000 to 100,000 clones, 70% to 80% found once. Sequences were obtained from PBMCs. Receptor source: a male donor in good health and CMV-seropositive. Each CDR3 is given with its conserved first and last residue. Each record gives: CDR3 DNA, CDR3 protein, J gene, clone size, V gene, D gene. D genes are given only for firm matches. Clone size appears in some rows only: once, few, many, or a class for an expanded clone.

cdr3_nt: TGTGCCAGCAGCTTAGGAGAGGGAAACACCATATATTTT
cdr3_aa: CASSLGEGNTIYF
j_call: TRBJ1-3
clone_size: .
v_call: TRBV7-9
d_call: .

cdr3_nt: TGTGCCAGCAGCGATCGCCGGGACAGGGGACCGACACATAACACCGGGGAGCTGTTTTTT
cdr3_aa: CASSDRRDRGPTHNTGELFF
j_call: TRBJ2-2
clone_size: .
v_call: TRBV9
d_call: TRBD1

cdr3_nt: TGTGCCAGCAGTGCAGCAGCAACAGATTACGAGCAGTACTTC
cdr3_aa: CASSAAATDYEQYF
j_call: TRBJ2-7
clone_size: medium-sized
v_call: TRBV6-5
d_call: .

cdr3_nt: TGTGCCAGCTCCCCGGGGGGGGACACTGAAGCTTTCTTT
cdr3_aa: CASSPGGDTEAFF
j_call: TRBJ1-1
clone_size: .
v_call: TRBV18
d_call: .

cdr3_nt: TGCGCCAGCAGCTTGGCGGGAAGGAATTCACCCCTCCACTTT
cdr3_aa: CASSLAGRNSPLHF
j_call: TRBJ1-6
clone_size: .
v_call: TRBV5-1
d_call: .

cdr3_nt: TGTGCCAGCAGCCGCCGTGTAGGGAGCTCCTACAATGAGCAGTTCTTC
cdr3_aa: CASSRRVGSSYNEQFF
j_call: TRBJ2-1
clone_size: .
v_call: TRBV7-9
d_call: .

cdr3_nt: TGCGCCAGCAGCACCTTTAATACGGGGGGCAAAGATACGCAGTATTTT
cdr3_aa: CASSTFNTGGKDTQYF
j_call: TRBJ2-3
clone_size: .
v_call: TRBV4-1
d_call: .

cdr3_nt: TGCGCCAGCAGCTTCGTGGAGCCAGGGTACGAGCAGTACTTC
cdr3_aa: CASSFVEPGYEQYF
j_call: TRBJ2-7
clone_size: .
v_call: TRBV5-1
d_call: .

cdr3_nt: TGCGCCAGCAGCCCCGACAGGGGTGGGAGCACAGATACGCAGTATTTT
cdr3_aa: CASSPDRGGSTDTQYF
j_call: TRBJ2-3
clone_size: .
v_call: TRBV5-1
d_call: TRBD1

cdr3_nt: TGTGCCGGACAGGGGATCACTGAAGCTTTCTTT
cdr3_aa: CAGQGITEAFF
j_call: TRBJ1-1
clone_size: .
v_call: TRBV19
d_call: TRBD1

cdr3_nt: TGTGCCAGCGGGCTAGCGGGGGCGCCCTCCTACGAGCAGTACTTC
cdr3_aa: CASGLAGAPSYEQYF
j_call: TRBJ2-7
clone_size: .
v_call: TRBV5-4
d_call: TRBD2

cdr3_nt: TGTGCTAGCAGCTCTAGCGCCGCGAACACCGGGGAGCTGTTTTTT
cdr3_aa: CASSSSAANTGELFF
j_call: TRBJ2-2
clone_size: .
v_call: TRBV7-7
d_call: .

cdr3_nt: TGTGCCAGCAGCAACCGGGACAGGGGTTCAAACTCGGTTGTGAACACTGAAGCTTTCTTT
cdr3_aa: CASSNRDRGSNSVVNTEAFF
j_call: TRBJ1-1
clone_size: .
v_call: TRBV7-4
d_call: TRBD1

cdr3_nt: TGTGCCAGCAGTTACGACGGACAAGAATCCTACGAGCAGTACTTC
cdr3_aa: CASSYDGQESYEQYF
j_call: TRBJ2-7
clone_size: .
v_call: TRBV6-6
d_call: .

cdr3_nt: TGTGCCAGCAGTGAAGGACTAGCGGGGAGCCATGAGCAGTTCTTC
cdr3_aa: CASSEGLAGSHEQFF
j_call: TRBJ2-1
clone_size: .
v_call: TRBV6-1
d_call: TRBD2

cdr3_nt: TGTGCCAGCAGCTTGCAGGGGAACACTGAAGCTTTCTTT
cdr3_aa: CASSLQGNTEAFF
j_call: TRBJ1-1
clone_size: .
v_call: TRBV5-4
d_call: .

cdr3_nt: TGTGCCAGTAGGCTAGACAGGGCCAGCAATCAGCCCCAGCATTTT
cdr3_aa: CASRLDRASNQPQHF
j_call: TRBJ1-5
clone_size: .
v_call: TRBV19
d_call: TRBD1

cdr3_nt: TGCGCCAGCAGCTTGTTAACCGGGGAGCTGTTTTTT
cdr3_aa: CASSLLTGELFF
j_call: TRBJ2-2
clone_size: .
v_call: TRBV5-1
d_call: .

cdr3_nt: TGTGCCAGCAGCCTTGTGGGACAGTTCACAGATACGCAGTATTTT
cdr3_aa: CASSLVGQFTDTQYF
j_call: TRBJ2-3
clone_size: .
v_call: TRBV27
d_call: TRBD1

cdr3_nt: TGTGCCAGCAGCACGCGAGGACTCTCGGGGGCTGAAGCTTTCTTT
cdr3_aa: CASSTRGLSGAEAFF
j_call: TRBJ1-1
clone_size: .
v_call: TRBV11-1
d_call: .

cdr3_nt: TGTGCCAGCAGCTTACTTACGGACAAGCCCCCTACTGAAGCTTTCTTT
cdr3_aa: CASSLLTDKPPTEAFF
j_call: TRBJ1-1
clone_size: few
v_call: TRBV11-2
d_call: .

cdr3_nt: TGTGCCAGCAGTTTTGGGACAGGGCGGGCCCGCGAGCAGTACTTC
cdr3_aa: CASSFGTGRAREQYF
j_call: TRBJ2-7
clone_size: .
v_call: TRBV27
d_call: TRBD1

cdr3_nt: TGTGCCTCACCCCCGGGACAGGGGACTAACACTGAAGCTTTCTTT
cdr3_aa: CASPPGQGTNTEAFF
j_call: TRBJ1-1
clone_size: .
v_call: TRBV30
d_call: TRBD1

cdr3_nt: TGTGCCAGCAGCGTGGGGACAGGGGCCCGCCCAGATACGCAGTATTTT
cdr3_aa: CASSVGTGARPDTQYF
j_call: TRBJ2-3
clone_size: .
v_call: TRBV9
d_call: TRBD1

cdr3_nt: TGTGCCAGCAGCTCGGGACAGGGGTCTTCACCCCTCCACTTT
cdr3_aa: CASSSGQGSSPLHF
j_call: TRBJ1-6
clone_size: .
v_call: TRBV7-9
d_call: TRBD1

cdr3_nt: TGTGCCAGCAGTGACGGAATCTGGGGGGCAGATACGCAGTATTTT
cdr3_aa: CASSDGIWGADTQYF
j_call: TRBJ2-3
clone_size: .
v_call: TRBV6-4
d_call: .

cdr3_nt: TGTGCCAGCAGCCGGCGACAGGGGTTGACGAATGAGCAGTTCTTC
cdr3_aa: CASSRRQGLTNEQFF
j_call: TRBJ2-1
clone_size: .
v_call: TRBV5-8
d_call: TRBD1

cdr3_nt: TGTGCCAGCAGCCCACCGGACAGGGATCTCACTGAAGCTTTCTTT
cdr3_aa: CASSPPDRDLTEAFF
j_call: TRBJ1-1
clone_size: .
v_call: TRBV11-2
d_call: TRBD1

cdr3_nt: TGTGCCAGCAGGGAGGACAGTGACTATGGCTACACCTTC
cdr3_aa: CASREDSDYGYTF
j_call: TRBJ1-2
clone_size: .
v_call: TRBV6-4
d_call: .

cdr3_nt: TGTGCCAGCAGCTGGGCGGGCGGTCCCGGAGATACGCAGTATTTT
cdr3_aa: CASSWAGGPGDTQYF
j_call: TRBJ2-3
clone_size: .
v_call: TRBV9
d_call: .

cdr3_nt: TGTGCCAGCAGCCTCAGGGGGGTTGGGGCAGATACGCAGTATTTT
cdr3_aa: CASSLRGVGADTQYF
j_call: TRBJ2-3
clone_size: .
v_call: TRBV7-2
d_call: .

cdr3_nt: TGTGCCTGGAGTGGACAGGGGAGGGCCTATGGCTACACCTTC
cdr3_aa: CAWSGQGRAYGYTF
j_call: TRBJ1-2
clone_size: .
v_call: TRBV30
d_call: TRBD1

cdr3_nt: TGTGCCAGCAGCCAAACAGGGATGCGCTACGAGCAGTACTTC
cdr3_aa: CASSQTGMRYEQYF
j_call: TRBJ2-7
clone_size: .
v_call: TRBV4-2
d_call: .

cdr3_nt: TGTGCCAGCAGCGTCGACAGCTGGGTCTATGGCTACACCTTC
cdr3_aa: CASSVDSWVYGYTF
j_call: TRBJ1-2
clone_size: .
v_call: TRBV6-1
d_call: .

cdr3_nt: TGCGCCAGCAGCCAAGATACCCCGGGGGACTCCTACGAGCAGTACTTC
cdr3_aa: CASSQDTPGDSYEQYF
j_call: TRBJ2-7
clone_size: .
v_call: TRBV4-1
d_call: .

cdr3_nt: TGTGCCAGCAGCTTATCCCCCCAGGGGAGTCAGCCCCAGTATTTT
cdr3_aa: CASSLSPQGSQPQYF
j_call: TRBJ2-3
clone_size: once
v_call: TRBV7-2
d_call: .

cdr3_nt: TGTGCCAGCAGTGAAGGGGGAGGCAATCAGCCCCAGCATTTT
cdr3_aa: CASSEGGGNQPQHF
j_call: TRBJ1-5
clone_size: .
v_call: TRBV6-1
d_call: .

cdr3_nt: TGTGCCAGCAGTGAAAAGGGACTAGCGGGAGATACGCAGTATTTT
cdr3_aa: CASSEKGLAGDTQYF
j_call: TRBJ2-3
clone_size: .
v_call: TRBV2
d_call: TRBD2

cdr3_nt: TGTGCCTGGAGTACACAGGGGGCGAACACTGAAGCTTTCTTT
cdr3_aa: CAWSTQGANTEAFF
j_call: TRBJ1-1
clone_size: .
v_call: TRBV30
d_call: TRBD1

cdr3_nt: TGTGCCTGGACTAAGGGAGGGATGGATGAAAAACTGTTTTTT
cdr3_aa: CAWTKGGMDEKLFF
j_call: TRBJ1-4
clone_size: .
v_call: TRBV30
d_call: .

cdr3_nt: TGCGCCAGCAGTCCGGGACAGCAGAACACCGGGGAGCTGTTTTTT
cdr3_aa: CASSPGQQNTGELFF
j_call: TRBJ2-2
clone_size: .
v_call: TRBV5-1
d_call: TRBD1

cdr3_nt: TGTGCCAGCAGCCCCCGGGGGGGGACGAACACCGGGGAGCTGTTTTTT
cdr3_aa: CASSPRGGTNTGELFF
j_call: TRBJ2-2
clone_size: .
v_call: TRBV9
d_call: TRBD2

cdr3_nt: TGTGCCAGCGCAACTTCCAATCAGCCCCAGCATTTT
cdr3_aa: CASATSNQPQHF
j_call: TRBJ1-5
clone_size: once
v_call: TRBV2
d_call: .

cdr3_nt: TGTGCCAGCAGCAAAGACAGGGGTGGCTACACCTTC
cdr3_aa: CASSKDRGGYTF
j_call: TRBJ1-2
clone_size: .
v_call: TRBV5-6
d_call: TRBD1

cdr3_nt: TGTGCCAGCGGAGCGGGGGGGCCGATAGATACGCAGTATTTT
cdr3_aa: CASGAGGPIDTQYF
j_call: TRBJ2-3
clone_size: .
v_call: TRBV11-3
d_call: TRBD2

cdr3_nt: TGTGCCAGCAGTGAATGGCAGGGTCTGGGCGAAAAACTGTTTTTT
cdr3_aa: CASSEWQGLGEKLFF
j_call: TRBJ1-4
clone_size: .
v_call: TRBV6-1
d_call: .

cdr3_nt: TGTGCCAGCACAACCTTCCTCCAGGGGAGCTCCTACGAGCAGTACTTC
cdr3_aa: CASTTFLQGSSYEQYF
j_call: TRBJ2-7
clone_size: .
v_call: TRBV2
d_call: .

cdr3_nt: TGTGCCAGCAGCTGGGGGACAGCGGGGAACACTGAAGCTTTCTTT
cdr3_aa: CASSWGTAGNTEAFF
j_call: TRBJ1-1
clone_size: .
v_call: TRBV5-6
d_call: TRBD1

cdr3_nt: TGTGCCACCGACAGGGCTCCCAATGAAAAACTGTTTTTT
cdr3_aa: CATDRAPNEKLFF
j_call: TRBJ1-4
clone_size: .
v_call: TRBV28
d_call: TRBD1